These 27 T cell receptor beta chains were sequenced from one sample in a study of shared clonotypes between healthy human individuals. The data were produced by immunoSEQ multiplex PCR, yet TCRdb's version contains in-frame clones alone and is incomplete. Of approximately 1,500,000 clones listed, more than 95% are singletons. Sample: naive CD4+ T cells sorted from blood. The sample's subset: CD45RA+ positively selected. These receptor sequences come from a man under 40 in good health.

The CDR3 region has the DNA TGTGCCAGTAGTCTGGACGGCAGGCTCAATGAGCAGTTCTTC. Its translation is CASSLDGRLNEQFF. V gene TRBV19 combines with J gene TRBJ2-1; D gene uncertain. CDR1 and CDR2 (germline): LNHDA, SQIVND (reference sequence). V gave up 5 bases and J gave up 6 bases, with 14 bases separating them. The CDR3 has 14 amino acids.

The gene calls are TRBV20-1 and TRBJ2-5; D remains unclear. This CDR3 spans 11 amino acids. The ends were cut back, 3 bases at V and 1 base at J, with 3 bases in the middle. Germline values: CDR1 DFQATT, CDR2 SNEGSKA (reference sequence). Here the CDR3 reads CSASTQETQYF. DNA of the CDR3: TGCAGTGCTAGCACCCAAGAGACCCAGTACTTC.

V gene TRBV2 combines with J gene TRBJ1-3; D is uncertain. V shed 6 bases and J shed 4 bases, with 22 bases lying between them. Germline V gene sequence: CDR1 SNHLY, CDR2 FYNNEI. The CDR3 totals 17 residues. Here the CDR3 DNA reads TGTGCCAGCAGCGCTGCGGCGAAGGCAGATGAAGGAAACACCATATATTTT. It encodes CASSAAAKADEGNTIYF.

The chain is built from TRBV6-1 and TRBJ1-5; D ambiguous. Trimming removed 6 bases from V and 2 bases from J, with 11 bases in between. This CDR3 comprises 14 residues. CDR1 is MNHNS and CDR2 is SASEGT in the germline V gene. The CDR3 DNA is TGTGCCAGCAGCGGGATTTTAGGCAATCAGCCCCAGCATTTT. It translates to CASSGILGNQPQHF.

V is TRBV6-1 and J is TRBJ2-7; TRBD1 or TRBD2 may be the D gene (6 bases each). CDR1 and CDR2 from the germline V gene are MNHNS and SASEGT. CDR3 length: 13 amino acids. V shed 3 bases and J shed 7 bases, with 13 bases lying between them. CDR3 protein: CASSEPTGREQYF. The DNA for the CDR3 is TGTGCCAGCAGTGAGCCTACAGGGAGGGAGCAGTACTTC.

Here the CDR3 DNA reads TGTGCCAGCATGGAGGCCTTGAACACTGAAGCTTTCTTT. Translating it yields CASMEALNTEAFF. V gene TRBV7-6 combines with J gene TRBJ1-1; D unresolved. The CDR3 is 13 residues long. Germline loops: CDR1 SGHVS, CDR2 FNYEAQ. With 7 bases removed from V and 0 bases from J, the gap between germline ends came to 9 bases. The full variable domain, with the rest looked up from reference TRBV7-6 and TRBJ1-1, is GAGVSQSPRYKVTKRGQDVALRCDPISGHVSLYWYRQALGQGPEFLTYFNYEAQQDKSGLPNDRFSAERPEGSISTLTIQRTEQRDSAMYRCASMEALNTEAFFGQGTRLTVV.

J is TRBJ2-3 and V is TRBV7-7, with D possibly TRBD2 on 6 matching bases. Looked up from germline, CDR1 is SSHAT and CDR2 is FNYEAQ (reference sequence). The CDR3 has 18 residues. Trimming took off 0 bases at V and 4 bases at J, with 20 bases between the two ends. CDR3 in amino acids: CASSLAERATWEADTQYF. For the CDR3, the DNA is TGTGCCAGCAGCTTAGCCGAGCGGGCAACTTGGGAGGCAGATACGCAGTATTTT.

This clone was found once. CDR3 bases: TGTGCCACCAGAGGGGGACAGGGGGCTGGGGCCAACGTCCTGACTTTC. Its translation: CATRGGQGAGANVLTF. This rearrangement joins TRBV10-3 to TRBJ2-6; 11 positions agree with TRBD1. The J segment lost 2 bases and the V segment lost 10 bases, leaving 7 bases of the junction unmatched. This CDR3 is built from 16 residues. Germline V gives CDR1 ENHRY, CDR2 SYGVKD.

V and J are TRBV29-1 and TRBJ2-5; 9 bases match TRBD2. Germline V gives CDR1 SQVTM, CDR2 ANQGSEA. V trimming: 4 bases; J trimming: 7 bases; junction bases outside the gene matches: 16. This CDR3 comprises 16 residues. This CDR3 reads CSVGFGSGRGGGTQYF. The DNA of the CDR3 is TGCAGCGTTGGCTTCGGTAGCGGGAGAGGTGGGGGGACCCAGTACTTC.

CDR3 amino acids: CSVSPGIANEKLFF. In nucleotides, the CDR3 is TGCAGCGTTTCCCCGGGGATAGCTAATGAAAAACTGTTTTTT. J is TRBJ1-4 and V is TRBV29-1; D is uncertain. Germline V gene data show CDR1 as SQVTM and CDR2 as ANQGSEA. V lost 5 bases, J lost 3 bases, and 13 bases lay in between. The CDR3 loop spans 14 amino acids.

To note about this clone: Distinct nucleotide sequences in the sample also encode this CDR3. The gene calls are TRBV14 and TRBJ1-5; 9 bases fit TRBD1. The trim removed 3 bases at V and 1 base at J, leaving 1 base unmatched. The CDR3 contains 15 residues. Germline V gives CDR1 SGHDN, CDR2 FVKESK. In DNA, the CDR3 is TGTGCCAGCAGCCAGACAGGGGGGAGCAATCAGCCCCAGCATTTT. It encodes CASSQTGGSNQPQHF.

V and J are TRBV5-1 and TRBJ2-5; 8 bases map to TRBD2. Germline CDR1 and CDR2: SGHRS and YFSETQ. The V gene end was trimmed by 2 bases and the J gene end by 2 bases; junction bases not matched to a gene: 8. The CDR3 length is 16 residues. The CDR3 sequence: CASSFTGGFAQETQYF. The CDR3, as DNA: TGCGCCAGCAGCTTTACGGGAGGGTTTGCACAAGAGACCCAGTACTTC.

Only one count was recorded for this clone. The V call is TRBV5-4, the J call TRBJ2-7, with TRBD2 as a possible D gene (5 bases). This CDR3 has 14 amino acids. CDR1 is SGHNT and CDR2 is YYREEE in the germline V gene (reference sequence). The ends were cut back, 1 base at V and 1 base at J, with 9 bases in the middle. The CDR3: CASSLTSRSYEQYF. CDR3 nucleotides: TGTGCCAGCAGCTTGACTAGTAGGTCCTACGAGCAGTACTTC.

This chain links TRBV7-9 with TRBJ1-4, with TRBD1 matching 8 bases. There are 14 residues in the CDR3. Germline V gene lookup returns CDR1 SEHNR and CDR2 FQNEAQ (reference sequence). V shed 6 bases and J 6 bases; nucleotides not matched to a gene: 6. CDR3 loop: CASRPTGAHEKLFF. For the CDR3, the DNA is TGTGCCAGCAGACCGACAGGGGCGCATGAAAAACTGTTTTTT.

The chain recombines TRBV9 with TRBJ2-1; either TRBD1 or TRBD2 may supply D (6 bases each). The germline V gene has CDR1 SGDLS and CDR2 YYNGEE. Trimming cost V 1 base and J 2 bases, with 10 bases left between them. There are 15 residues in the CDR3. For the CDR3, the DNA is TGTGCCAGCAGCGTAAGGGGGGACCCCTACAATGAGCAGTTCTTC. Translation: CASSVRGDPYNEQFF.

The chain recombines TRBV15 with TRBJ2-7; D ambiguous. V lost 9 bases and J lost 3, with 15 bases in between. CDR3 size: 13 residues. Germline CDR1 is LNHNV and CDR2 is YYDKDF (reference sequence). CDR3 coding DNA: TGTGCCACTCGTCGGGCCCCAAGCTACGAGCAGTACTTC. This codes for CATRRAPSYEQYF.

The chain employs TRBV5-6 and TRBJ1-6; possible D gene TRBD1, 5 bases. V lost 0 bases, J lost 5 bases, and 15 bases lay in between. Germline-derived CDR1 and CDR2 are SGHDT and YYEEEE. This CDR3 is built from 17 residues. The CDR3, as DNA: TGTGCCAGCAGCTTGGTTTTTGGCGCAGGGAATAATTCACCCCTCCACTTT. It translates to CASSLVFGAGNNSPLHF. The whole variable domain, filled in from reference TRBV5-6 and TRBJ1-6, reads DAGVTQSPTHLIKTRGQQVTLRCSPKSGHDTVSWYQQALGQGPQFIFQYYEEEERQRGNFPDRFSGHQFPNYSSELNVNALLLGDSALYLCASSLVFGAGNNSPLHFGNGTRLTVT.

This clone appeared a single time. V is TRBV14 and J is TRBJ1-2; D might be TRBD1 (6 bases). The germline V gene encodes CDR1 SGHDN and CDR2 FVKESK. This CDR3 is built from 12 residues. V was trimmed by 7 bases and J by 5 bases, leaving 11 bases between them. The DNA for the CDR3 is TGTGCCAGCACCAGGGGAGGATATGGCTACACCTTC. Protein: CASTRGGYGYTF.

The V gene is TRBV5-1, the J gene TRBJ1-2, with TRBD1 matching 8 bases. Germline CDR1 SGHRS, CDR2 YFSETQ. V shed 4 bases, J shed 0 bases, and the junction held 11 bases outside the gene matches. This CDR3 is built from 17 residues. The CDR3 loop is CASSLGQGEVSNYGYTF. CDR3 DNA: TGCGCCAGCAGCCTTGGACAGGGAGAAGTATCTAACTATGGCTACACCTTC.

The chain couples TRBV5-1 to TRBJ2-7, with 7 bases lining up with TRBD1. V trimming: 5 bases; J trimming: 5 bases; junction bases outside the gene matches: 7. This CDR3 contains 13 residues. Germline values: CDR1 SGHRS, CDR2 YFSETQ. CDR3 sequence reads: CASSSTGFDEQYF. The CDR3 DNA sequence: TGCGCCAGCAGTTCGACAGGGTTCGACGAGCAGTACTTC.

V usage is TRBV19 and J usage is TRBJ2-7, with TRBD1 matching over 9 bases. J gave up 0 bases and V 4 bases, and 4 bases lay outside the gene matches. The CDR3 contains 15 residues. Germline CDR1 LNHDA, CDR2 SQIVND (reference sequence). DNA for the CDR3: TGTGCCAGTAGTAGAGGGACAGGGACCTCCTACGAGCAGTACTTC. This gives the protein CASSRGTGTSYEQYF.

Comment on this clone: Within the sample, other DNA sequences also encode this same CDR3. V is TRBV5-6 and J is TRBJ2-7; 8 nucleotides line up with TRBD2. Germline CDR1 SGHDT, CDR2 YYEEEE. The trim removed 2 bases at V and 4 bases at J, leaving 8 bases unmatched. The CDR3 is 15 residues long. DNA of the CDR3: TGTGCCAGCAGCTTATTAAGCGGGAGTTCTTACGAGCAGTACTTC. Its protein is CASSLLSGSSYEQYF.

This chain connects TRBV14 to TRBJ2-7, with 8 bases that match TRBD2. V trimming: 4 bases; J trimming: 6 bases; junction bases outside the gene matches: 11. Per the germline V gene, CDR1 is SGHDN and CDR2 is FVKESK. This CDR3 region has 15 residues. The CDR3 bases are TGTGCCAGCAGCCGGGGTGGAGCGGGAGAAAGCGAGCAGTACTTC. Translated, it gives CASSRGGAGESEQYF.

The rearrangement joins TRBV6-5 to TRBJ1-2; TRBD1 might be the D (6 bases). The germline V gene encodes CDR1 MNHEY and CDR2 SVGAGI. The V end was cut by 5 bases, the J end by 9 bases, with 13 bases between. CDR3 length equals 12 residues. The DNA of the CDR3 is TGTGCCAGCAGTGACGACAGGATCCGCTACACCTTC. Amino acid sequence: CASSDDRIRYTF.

The J gene is TRBJ2-3, the V gene TRBV9, with D possibly being TRBD2 (6 bases). Per the germline V gene, CDR1 is SGDLS and CDR2 is YYNGEE. The CDR3 length is 14 residues. Trimming pared 7 bases from V and 0 bases from J, leaving 12 bases between. The CDR3 loop reads CASGSSGSTDTQYF. For the CDR3, the DNA is TGTGCCAGCGGAAGTAGCGGTAGCACAGATACGCAGTATTTT.

V gene TRBV7-9 combines with J gene TRBJ1-4; weak D call: TRBD1 (5 bases). The CDR3 spans 16 residues. Germline loops: CDR1 SEHNR, CDR2 FQNEAQ (reference sequence). With 2 bases removed from V and 5 bases from J, the gap between germline ends came to 15 bases. The DNA of the CDR3 is TGTGCCAGCAGCTTAAGAGGCAGCGGGGGAAATGAAAAACTGTTTTTT. Protein: CASSLRGSGGNEKLFF.

This chain joins TRBV2 and TRBJ2-7; perhaps TRBD2 as D (6 bases). Per germline, CDR1 SNHLY and CDR2 FYNNEI. This CDR3 has 14 amino acids. V dropped 5 bases and J dropped 4 bases, with 15 bases sitting between them. As DNA, the CDR3 is TGTGCCAGCAGTCGGAGCTCCGGGGGATACGAGCAGTACTTC. It codes for CASSRSSGGYEQYF. Filled out from reference TRBV2 and TRBJ2-7, the complete variable domain reads EPEVTQTPSHQVTQMGQEVILRCVPISNHLYFYWYRQILGQKVEFLVSFYNNEISEKSEIFDDQFSVERPDGSNFTLKIRSTKLEDSAMYFCASSRSSGGYEQYFGPGTRLTVT.